This T cell receptor beta chain was retrieved from a study of identical twins (dated by TCRdb to about 2016). Background on the whole study: To test whether fetal clonotypes persist, the study used deep sequencing on TCR alpha and beta repertoires from monozygotic twins, unrelated adults of various ages, and cord blood. To rule out contamination, replicate twin experiments were performed at different times with different library preparation protocols. The full study reports these points: Invariant T cells such as MAIT and iNKT could partly confound zero-insertion analyses, although diverse VJ usage argued against such confounding for most clonotypes. Fewer insertions were carried by abundant cord blood beta clonotypes, a similar but weaker trend appeared in young adult naive repertoires, and no such trend appeared in memory repertoires. Recombination models systematically underestimated out-of-frame TCR alpha sharing in monozygotic twins but agreed with sharing between unrelated individuals. Compared with coincidental sharing between unrelated individuals, out-of-frame TCR alpha sequences shared between twins showed an excess of sequences with low generation probability. Because the same donors could not be followed over many years, the conclusions relied on cross-sectional statistical analysis. The excess sharing between twins in beta out-of-frame sequences was weaker because fewer shared sequences reduced the signal-to-noise ratio.

The CDR3 measures 11 amino acids from cysteine to phenylalanine. The kept DNA is CDR3 alone, 33 bases in frame from the first base. The V end loses 3 bases and the J end loses 9 bases, and a stretch of 3 bases separates them. All donors were healthy Caucasians. Three unrelated non-twin adults were additionally sequenced: a male aged 18 to 29, a male aged 50 to 60 and a female aged 50 to 60. Using Miltenyi CD45RO+ enrichment and human naive T-cell isolation kits, memory (CD45RO+) and naive T cells were isolated from PBMC. This clonotype was counted between two and nine times. Its antigen has not been determined. A much larger clone lies one base from this, so it may be a read error. Library method: 5' RACE. Data came from an Illumina HiSeq 2000. A universal primer binding site was introduced by template switching, and a unique molecular identifier was present in the final cDNA, enabling accurate counting of TCR cDNA molecules. Specific primers in the conserved constant-segment region were used to synthesize first-strand cDNA for the TCR alpha and beta chains. To control for contamination, each cDNA library was double barcoded with a SMART-Mk sample barcode plus Illumina barcodes. TruSeq adapter sequences along with Illumina sample barcodes were introduced in two successive PCR steps. Sequencing of the TCR alpha and beta cDNA libraries was done on the Illumina HiSeq platform using custom primers. Regarding the original processing steps: Raw reads were processed with MiGEC to extract unique molecular identifiers, and MiXCR was used to determine CDR3 positions. For each individual, recombination models were inferred using an EM algorithm with the repgenHMM and IGoR tools. Shared clonotype analysis was performed with the tcR package in R, normalizing sharing by the product of cloneset sizes. To study raw recombination without the effects of thymic and clonal selection, out-of-frame nonproductive sequences were analyzed. TCRdb reran the public reads through fastp at Q25 and MiXCR, keeping productive beta chains. CDR3 protein sequences are deduplicated, and each keeps its most common genes and DNA. TCRdb's processing, not the authors', yielded these V and J calls. The sample profile shows about 690,000 distinct CDR3 sequences; 6.1% of them were found once. Together, the top ten hold 1.5% to 2% of the sample.

The V and J segments used are TRBV12-3 or TRBV12-4 and TRBJ1-6, with the D gene too uncertain to name. The origin of this receptor is a man between 18 and 29 years old in good health. Sequencing was performed on naive T cells sorted from blood. Read against the paper, the sample's cell subset or site label means: cells isolated with a human naive T-cell isolation kit. The bases are TGTGCCAGCAGTTTCAGTTCACCCCTCCACTTT. Its product reads: CASSFSSPLHF.